The 2 T cell receptor beta chains presented below share a single source sample, sequenced in a study of resident and recirculating memory T cells in vitiligo. TCRdb's copy holds only in-frame clones and misses some; the assay was immunoSEQ multiplex PCR. The repertoire includes around 70,000 clones, about 89% of them detected once, and 4.9% sits in the top ten. Sequenced input: blood. The source of these receptors is a male donor with vitiligo.

Here the CDR3 reads CASSLTREQYF. DNA of the CDR3: TGTGCCAGCAGCCTCACTCGCGAGCAGTACTTC. The chain joins TRBV5-5 to TRBJ2-7; D not certain. Deletions cut 4 bases from V and 6 bases from J, with 8 bases between. CDR1 SGHKS and CDR2 YYEKEE come from the germline V gene (reference sequence). The CDR3 is 11 amino acids.

This clone was detected ten times or more. This rearrangement joins TRBV30 to TRBJ2-7; 7 bases line up with TRBD1. The ends lost 4 bases at V and 5 bases at J; junction bases unmatched: 5. Per germline, CDR1 GTSNPN and CDR2 SVGIG (reference sequence). The CDR3 is 12 residues long. CDR3 protein: CAWTGGGHEQYF. The CDR3 DNA follows: TGTGCCTGGACAGGGGGTGGCCACGAGCAGTACTTC.